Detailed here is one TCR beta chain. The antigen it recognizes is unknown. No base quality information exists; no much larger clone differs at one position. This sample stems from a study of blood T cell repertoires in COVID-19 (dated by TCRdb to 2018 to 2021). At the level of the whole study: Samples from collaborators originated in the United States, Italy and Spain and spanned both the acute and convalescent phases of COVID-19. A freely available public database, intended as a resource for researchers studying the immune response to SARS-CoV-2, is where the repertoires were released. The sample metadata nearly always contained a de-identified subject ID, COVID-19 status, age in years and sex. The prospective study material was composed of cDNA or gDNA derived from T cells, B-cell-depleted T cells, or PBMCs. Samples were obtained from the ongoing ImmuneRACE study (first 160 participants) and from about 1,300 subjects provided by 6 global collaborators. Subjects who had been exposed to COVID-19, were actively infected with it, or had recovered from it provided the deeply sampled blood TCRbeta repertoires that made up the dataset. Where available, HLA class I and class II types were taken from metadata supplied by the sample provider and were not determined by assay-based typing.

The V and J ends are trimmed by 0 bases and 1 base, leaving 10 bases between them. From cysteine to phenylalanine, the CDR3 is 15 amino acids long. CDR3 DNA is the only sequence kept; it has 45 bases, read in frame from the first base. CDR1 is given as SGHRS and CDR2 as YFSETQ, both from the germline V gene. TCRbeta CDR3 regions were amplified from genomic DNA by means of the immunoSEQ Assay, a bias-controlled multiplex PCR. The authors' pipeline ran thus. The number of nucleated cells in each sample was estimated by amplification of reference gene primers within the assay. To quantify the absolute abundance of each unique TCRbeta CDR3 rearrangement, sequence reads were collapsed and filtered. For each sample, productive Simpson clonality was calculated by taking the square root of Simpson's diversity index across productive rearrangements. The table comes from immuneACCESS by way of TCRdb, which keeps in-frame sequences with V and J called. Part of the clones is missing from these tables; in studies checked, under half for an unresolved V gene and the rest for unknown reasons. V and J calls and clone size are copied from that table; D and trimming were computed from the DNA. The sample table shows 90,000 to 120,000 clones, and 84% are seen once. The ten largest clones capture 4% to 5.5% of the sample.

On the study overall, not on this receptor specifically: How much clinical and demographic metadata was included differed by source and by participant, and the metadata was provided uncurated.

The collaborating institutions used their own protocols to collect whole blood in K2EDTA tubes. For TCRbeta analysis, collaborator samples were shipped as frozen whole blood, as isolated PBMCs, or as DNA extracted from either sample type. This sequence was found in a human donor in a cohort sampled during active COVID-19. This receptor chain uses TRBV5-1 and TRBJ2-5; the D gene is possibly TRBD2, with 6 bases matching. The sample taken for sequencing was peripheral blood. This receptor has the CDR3 CASSLVAGFQETQYF. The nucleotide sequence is TGCGCCAGCAGCTTGGTGGCGGGGTTCCAAGAGACCCAGTACTTC.